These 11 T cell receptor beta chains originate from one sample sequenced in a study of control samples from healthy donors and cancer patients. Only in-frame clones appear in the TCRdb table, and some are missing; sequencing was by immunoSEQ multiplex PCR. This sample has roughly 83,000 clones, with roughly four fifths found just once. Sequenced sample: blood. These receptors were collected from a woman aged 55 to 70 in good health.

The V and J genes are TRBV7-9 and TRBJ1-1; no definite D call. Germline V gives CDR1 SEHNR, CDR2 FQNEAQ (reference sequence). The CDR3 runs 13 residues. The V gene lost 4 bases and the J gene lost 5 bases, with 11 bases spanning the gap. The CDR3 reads CASSSTLWTEAFF. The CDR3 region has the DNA TGTGCCAGCAGCTCGACCTTATGGACTGAAGCTTTCTTT.

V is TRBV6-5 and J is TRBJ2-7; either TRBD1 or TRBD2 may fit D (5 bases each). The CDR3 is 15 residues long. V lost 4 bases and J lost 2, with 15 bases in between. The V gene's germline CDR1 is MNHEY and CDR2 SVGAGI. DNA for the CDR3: TGTGCCAGCAGTTCAGAGCGGACACTTCCCTACGAGCAGTACTTC. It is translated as CASSSERTLPYEQYF.

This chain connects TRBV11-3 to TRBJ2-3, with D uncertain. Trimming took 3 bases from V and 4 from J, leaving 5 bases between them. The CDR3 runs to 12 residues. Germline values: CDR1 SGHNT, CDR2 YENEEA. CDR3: CASSLMADTQYF. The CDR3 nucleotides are TGTGCCAGCAGCTTGATGGCAGATACGCAGTATTTT.

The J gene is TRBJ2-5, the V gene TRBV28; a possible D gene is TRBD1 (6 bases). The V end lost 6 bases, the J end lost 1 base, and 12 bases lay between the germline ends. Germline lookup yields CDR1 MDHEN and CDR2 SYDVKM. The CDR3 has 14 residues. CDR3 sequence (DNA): TGTGCCAGCAGGTCGAACAGGGTCCAAGAGACCCAGTACTTC. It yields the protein CASRSNRVQETQYF. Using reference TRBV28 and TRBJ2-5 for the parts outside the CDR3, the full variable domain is DVKVTQSSRYLVKRTGEKVFLECVQDMDHENMFWYRQDPGLGLRLIYFSYDVKMKEKGDIPEGYSVSREKKERFSLILESASTNQTSMYLCASRSNRVQETQYFGPGTRLLVL.

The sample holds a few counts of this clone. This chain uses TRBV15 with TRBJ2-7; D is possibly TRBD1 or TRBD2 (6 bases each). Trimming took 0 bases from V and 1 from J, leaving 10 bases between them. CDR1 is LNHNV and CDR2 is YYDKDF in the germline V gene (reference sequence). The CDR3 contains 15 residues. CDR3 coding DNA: TGTGCCACCAGCAGAGATACGGGGGCATCCTACGAGCAGTACTTC. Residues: CATSRDTGASYEQYF. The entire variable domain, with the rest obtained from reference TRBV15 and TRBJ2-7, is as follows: DAMVIQNPRYQVTQFGKPVTLSCSQTLNHNVMYWYQQKSSQAPKLLFHYYDKDFNNEADTPDNFQSRRPNTSFCFLDIRSPGLGDTAMYLCATSRDTGASYEQYFGPGTRLTVT.

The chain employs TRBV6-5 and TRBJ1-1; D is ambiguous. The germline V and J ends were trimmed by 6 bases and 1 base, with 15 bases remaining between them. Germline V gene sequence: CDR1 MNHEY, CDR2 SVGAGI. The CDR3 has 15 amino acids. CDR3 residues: CASSRSSRANTEAFF. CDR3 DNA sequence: TGTGCCAGCAGCCGCAGTTCGCGGGCGAACACTGAAGCTTTCTTT.

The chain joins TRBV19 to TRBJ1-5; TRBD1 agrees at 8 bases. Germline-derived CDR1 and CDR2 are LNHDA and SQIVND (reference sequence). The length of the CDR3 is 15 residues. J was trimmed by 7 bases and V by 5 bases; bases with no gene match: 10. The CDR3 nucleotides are TGTGCCAGTAGTGGACAGGGTATTGGTCTACAGCCCCAGCATTTT. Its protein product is CASSGQGIGLQPQHF. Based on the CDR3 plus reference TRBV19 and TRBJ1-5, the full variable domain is DGGITQSPKYLFRKEGQNVTLSCEQNLNHDAMYWYRQDPGQGLRLIYYSQIVNDFQKGDIAEGYSVSREKKESFPLTVTSAQKNPTAFYLCASSGQGIGLQPQHFGDGTRLSIL.

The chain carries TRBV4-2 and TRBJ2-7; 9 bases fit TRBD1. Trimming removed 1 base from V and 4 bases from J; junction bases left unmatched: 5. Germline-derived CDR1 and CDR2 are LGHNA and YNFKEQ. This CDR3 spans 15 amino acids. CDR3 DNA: TGTGCCAGCAGCCAAGGGGACAGGGAGGGTTACGAGCAGTACTTC. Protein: CASSQGDREGYEQYF.

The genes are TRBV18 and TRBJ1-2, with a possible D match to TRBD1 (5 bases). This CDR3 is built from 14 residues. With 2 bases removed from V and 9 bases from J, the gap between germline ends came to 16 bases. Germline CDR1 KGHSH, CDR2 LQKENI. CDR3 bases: TGTGCCAGCTCACCAACGGGCAGGGAGCCAAGCTACACCTTC. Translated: CASSPTGREPSYTF. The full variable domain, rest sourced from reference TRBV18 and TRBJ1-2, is NAGVMQNPRHLVRRRGQEARLRCSPMKGHSHVYWYRQLPEEGLKFMVYLQKENIIDESGMPKERFSAEFPKEGPSILRIQQVVRGDSAAYFCASSPTGREPSYTFGSGTRLTVV.

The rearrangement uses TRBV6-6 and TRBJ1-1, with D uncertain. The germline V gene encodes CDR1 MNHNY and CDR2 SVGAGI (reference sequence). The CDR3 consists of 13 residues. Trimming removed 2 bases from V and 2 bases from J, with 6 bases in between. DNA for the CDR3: TGTGCCAGCAGTTACAAGGGAAACACTGAAGCTTTCTTT. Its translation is CASSYKGNTEAFF.

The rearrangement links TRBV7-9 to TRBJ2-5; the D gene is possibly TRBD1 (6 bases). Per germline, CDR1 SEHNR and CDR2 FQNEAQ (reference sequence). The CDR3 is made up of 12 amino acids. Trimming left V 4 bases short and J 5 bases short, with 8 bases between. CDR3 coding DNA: TGTGCCAGCAGCTGGGGGCGGGAGACCCAGTACTTC. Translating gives CASSWGRETQYF. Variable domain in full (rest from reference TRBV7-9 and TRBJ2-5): DTGVSQNPRHKITKRGQNVTFRCDPISEHNRLYWYRQTLGQGPEFLTYFQNEAQLEKSRLLSDRFSAERPKGSFSTLEIQRTEQGDSAMYLCASSWGRETQYFGPGTRLLVL.